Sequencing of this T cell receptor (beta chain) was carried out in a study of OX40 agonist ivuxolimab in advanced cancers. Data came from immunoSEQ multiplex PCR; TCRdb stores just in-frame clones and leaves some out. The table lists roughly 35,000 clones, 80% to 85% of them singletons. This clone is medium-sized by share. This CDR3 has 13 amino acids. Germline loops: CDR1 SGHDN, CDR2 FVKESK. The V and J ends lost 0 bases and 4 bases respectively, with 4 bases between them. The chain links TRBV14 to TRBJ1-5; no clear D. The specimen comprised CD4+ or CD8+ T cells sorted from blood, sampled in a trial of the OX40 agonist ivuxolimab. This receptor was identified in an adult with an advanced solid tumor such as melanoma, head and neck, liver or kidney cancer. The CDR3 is CASSQDGNQPQHF. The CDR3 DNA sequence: TGTGCCAGCAGCCAAGATGGGAATCAGCCCCAGCATTTT.